There are a few counts of the clone carrying this TCR beta chain. V lost 2 bases to trimming and J lost 6 bases, with 13 bases between them. The germline gives CDR1 WNHNN, CDR2 SYGVQD (reference sequence). The CDR3 is 15 residues long. The data were obtained in a study of shared T cell receptors in the human thymus. Profiling relied on immunoSEQ multiplex PCR, and the TCRdb table lists in-frame clones only, not all of them. Of about 380,000 clones in the sample, 95% were seen once. The clonotype was recovered from a human donor. V usage is TRBV10-1 and J usage is TRBJ2-2, with D hard to call. Sequencing was carried out using thymocytes. The CDR3 DNA reads TGCGCCAGCAGTGAGGGCGCGGATAGGCCCGGGGAGCTGTTTTTT. This sequence encodes CASSEGADRPGELFF.